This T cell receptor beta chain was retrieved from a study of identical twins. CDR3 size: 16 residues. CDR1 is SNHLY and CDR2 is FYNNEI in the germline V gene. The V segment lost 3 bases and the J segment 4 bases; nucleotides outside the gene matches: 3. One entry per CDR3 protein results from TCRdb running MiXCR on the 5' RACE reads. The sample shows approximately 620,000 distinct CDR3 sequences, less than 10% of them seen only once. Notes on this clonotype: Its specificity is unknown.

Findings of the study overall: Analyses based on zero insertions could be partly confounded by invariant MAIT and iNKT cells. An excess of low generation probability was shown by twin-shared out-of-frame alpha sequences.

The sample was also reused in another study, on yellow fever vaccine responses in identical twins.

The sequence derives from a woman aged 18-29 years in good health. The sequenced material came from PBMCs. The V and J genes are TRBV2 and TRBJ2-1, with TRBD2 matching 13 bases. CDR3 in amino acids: CASSELGLAGYNEQFF. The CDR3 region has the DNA TGTGCCAGCAGTGAGTTGGGACTAGCGGGGTACAATGAGCAGTTCTTC.